This T cell receptor (beta chain) was observed in a study of graft-versus-host responses after intestinal transplantation. The CDR3 length is 12 residues. Germline V CDR1 and CDR2: SGHRS, YFSETQ. The V gene lost 6 bases and the J gene lost 4 bases, with 7 bases spanning the gap. Method: immunoSEQ multiplex PCR; TCRdb's copy keeps in-frame clones and lacks some. The profile shows about 92,000 clones, around 86% of them singletons. Findings of the study overall: Recipient marrow showed GvH clones, some seen first in ileum or blood.

In the case of this clone: The antigen remains undetermined.

This specimen was unstimulated CD8+ T cells sorted from spleen or lymph node cells, taken before intestinal transplant. The TCR comes from a human donor who received an intestinal transplant. The rearrangement links TRBV5-1 to TRBJ2-2; tentative D call: TRBD1 (5 bases). This CDR3 reads CASTGSTGELFF. In DNA form, the CDR3 reads TGCGCCAGCACAGGGTCCACCGGGGAGCTGTTTTTT. The full variable domain, completed using reference TRBV5-1 and TRBJ2-2, is KAGVTQTPRYLIKTRGQQVTLSCSPISGHRSVSWYQQTPGQGLQFLFEYFSETQRNKGNFPGRFSGRQFSNSRSEMNVSTLELGDSALYLCASTGSTGELFFGEGSRLTVL.